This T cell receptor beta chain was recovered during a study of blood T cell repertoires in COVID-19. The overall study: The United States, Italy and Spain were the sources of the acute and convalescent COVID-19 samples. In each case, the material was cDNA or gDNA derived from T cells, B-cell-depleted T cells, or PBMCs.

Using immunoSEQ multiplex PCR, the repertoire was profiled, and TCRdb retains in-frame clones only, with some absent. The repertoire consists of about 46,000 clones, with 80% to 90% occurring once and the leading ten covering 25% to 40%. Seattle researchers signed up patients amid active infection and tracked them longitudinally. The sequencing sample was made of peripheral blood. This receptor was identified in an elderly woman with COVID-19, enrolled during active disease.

DNA of the CDR3: TGTGCCAGCTCAATGGACAGGGGAAGCGGTCAGCCCCAGCATTTT. Its protein product is CASSMDRGSGQPQHF. The chain recombines TRBV18 with TRBJ1-5; TRBD1 matches 9 bases. With V trimmed by 5 bases and J by 6 bases, 8 bases remained unmatched. Germline CDR1 and CDR2: KGHSH and LQKENI. The CDR3 loop spans 15 amino acids.